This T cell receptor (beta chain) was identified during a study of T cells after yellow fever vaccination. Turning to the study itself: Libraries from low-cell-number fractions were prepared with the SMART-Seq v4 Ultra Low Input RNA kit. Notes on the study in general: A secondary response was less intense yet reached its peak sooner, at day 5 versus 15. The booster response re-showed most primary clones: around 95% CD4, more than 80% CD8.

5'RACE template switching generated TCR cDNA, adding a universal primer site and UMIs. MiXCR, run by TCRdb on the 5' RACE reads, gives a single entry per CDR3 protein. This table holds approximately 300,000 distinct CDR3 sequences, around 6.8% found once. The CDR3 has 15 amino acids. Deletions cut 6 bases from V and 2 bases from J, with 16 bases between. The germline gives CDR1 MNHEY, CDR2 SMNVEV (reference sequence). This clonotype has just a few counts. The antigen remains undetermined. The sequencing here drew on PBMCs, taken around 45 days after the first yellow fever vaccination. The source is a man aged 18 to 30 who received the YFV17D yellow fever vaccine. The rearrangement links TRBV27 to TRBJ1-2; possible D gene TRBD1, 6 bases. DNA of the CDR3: TGTGCCAGCAGCCGTGACGGGCAGGGGAACTATGGCTACACCTTC. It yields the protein CASSRDGQGNYGYTF.